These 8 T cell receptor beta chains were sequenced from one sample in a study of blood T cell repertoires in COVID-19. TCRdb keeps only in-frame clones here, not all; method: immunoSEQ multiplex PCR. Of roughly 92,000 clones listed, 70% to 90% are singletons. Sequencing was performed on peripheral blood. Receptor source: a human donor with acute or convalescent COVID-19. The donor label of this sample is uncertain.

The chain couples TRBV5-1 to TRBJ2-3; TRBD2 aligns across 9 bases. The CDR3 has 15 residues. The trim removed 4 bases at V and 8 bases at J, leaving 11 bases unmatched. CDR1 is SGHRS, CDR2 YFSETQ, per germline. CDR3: CASSTATSGFVTQYF. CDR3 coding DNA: TGCGCCAGCAGCACCGCGACTAGCGGATTCGTTACGCAGTATTTT.

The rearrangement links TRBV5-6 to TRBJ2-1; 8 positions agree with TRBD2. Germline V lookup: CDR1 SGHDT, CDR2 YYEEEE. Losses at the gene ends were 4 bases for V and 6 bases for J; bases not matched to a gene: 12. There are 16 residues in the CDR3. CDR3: CASSRRAGVLANEQFF. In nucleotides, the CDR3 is TGTGCCAGCAGCAGGAGAGCGGGGGTGCTCGCCAATGAGCAGTTCTTC.

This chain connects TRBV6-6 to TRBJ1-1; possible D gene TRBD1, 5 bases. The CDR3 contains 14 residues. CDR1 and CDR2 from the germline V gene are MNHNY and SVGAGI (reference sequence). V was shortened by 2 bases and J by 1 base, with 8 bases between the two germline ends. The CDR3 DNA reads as TGTGCCAGCAGTTACGCGGGGGGGAACACTGAAGCTTTCTTT. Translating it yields CASSYAGGNTEAFF.

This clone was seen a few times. CDR3 residues: CASSFHPSTRGGGNEQFF. The CDR3 DNA follows: TGCGCCAGCAGCTTTCACCCTTCCACACGGGGGGGAGGGAATGAGCAGTTCTTC. The chain joins TRBV5-1 to TRBJ2-1; 8 bases are shared with TRBD2. The V segment lost 2 bases and the J segment 7 bases; nucleotides outside the gene matches: 17. Germline CDR1 SGHRS, CDR2 YFSETQ. This CDR3 spans 18 amino acids.

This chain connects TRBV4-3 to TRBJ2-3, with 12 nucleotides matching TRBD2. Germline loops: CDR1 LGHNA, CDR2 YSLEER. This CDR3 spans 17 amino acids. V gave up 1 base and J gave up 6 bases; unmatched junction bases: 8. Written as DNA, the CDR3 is TGCGCCAGCAGCCAAGTCCCCACTAGCGGGGGGCGGGATACGCAGTATTTT. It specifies CASSQVPTSGGRDTQYF.

The DNA for the CDR3 is TGTGCCAGCAGCTTAGCAGCGGGGGTCACAGATACGCAGTATTTT. It codes for CASSLAAGVTDTQYF. V and J are TRBV11-2 and TRBJ2-3, with TRBD2 identical over 8 bases. The CDR3 consists of 15 residues. V was pared by 1 base and J by 2 bases, with 2 bases of the junction left unmatched. CDR1 and CDR2 (germline): SGHAT, FQNNGV.

CDR3: CASSVGRQPTYGYTF. CDR3 nucleotides: TGTGCCAGCAGTGTCGGCAGGCAACCCACCTATGGCTACACCTTC. This chain links TRBV2 with TRBJ1-2; no definite D call. CDR3 size: 15 residues. Trimming took 4 bases from V and 4 from J, leaving 16 bases between them. In germline, CDR1 is SNHLY, CDR2 FYNNEI.

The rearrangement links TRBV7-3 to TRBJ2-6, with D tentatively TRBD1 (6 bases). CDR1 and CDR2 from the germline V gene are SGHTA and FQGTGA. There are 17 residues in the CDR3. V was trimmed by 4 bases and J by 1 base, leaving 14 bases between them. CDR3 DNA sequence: TGTGCCAGCAGCTCTGCGACAGGCCCGTCTGGGGCCAACGTCCTGACTTTC. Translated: CASSSATGPSGANVLTF.